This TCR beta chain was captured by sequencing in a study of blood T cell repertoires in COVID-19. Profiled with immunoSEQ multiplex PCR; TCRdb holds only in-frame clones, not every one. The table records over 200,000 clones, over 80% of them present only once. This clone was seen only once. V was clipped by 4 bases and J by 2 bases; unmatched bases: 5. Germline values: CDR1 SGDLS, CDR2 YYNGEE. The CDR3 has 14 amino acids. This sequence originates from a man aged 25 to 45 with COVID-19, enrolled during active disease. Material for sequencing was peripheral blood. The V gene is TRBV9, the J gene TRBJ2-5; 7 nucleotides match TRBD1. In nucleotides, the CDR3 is TGTGCCAGCAGCTTTCAGGGGGATCAAGAGACCCAGTACTTC. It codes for CASSFQGDQETQYF.